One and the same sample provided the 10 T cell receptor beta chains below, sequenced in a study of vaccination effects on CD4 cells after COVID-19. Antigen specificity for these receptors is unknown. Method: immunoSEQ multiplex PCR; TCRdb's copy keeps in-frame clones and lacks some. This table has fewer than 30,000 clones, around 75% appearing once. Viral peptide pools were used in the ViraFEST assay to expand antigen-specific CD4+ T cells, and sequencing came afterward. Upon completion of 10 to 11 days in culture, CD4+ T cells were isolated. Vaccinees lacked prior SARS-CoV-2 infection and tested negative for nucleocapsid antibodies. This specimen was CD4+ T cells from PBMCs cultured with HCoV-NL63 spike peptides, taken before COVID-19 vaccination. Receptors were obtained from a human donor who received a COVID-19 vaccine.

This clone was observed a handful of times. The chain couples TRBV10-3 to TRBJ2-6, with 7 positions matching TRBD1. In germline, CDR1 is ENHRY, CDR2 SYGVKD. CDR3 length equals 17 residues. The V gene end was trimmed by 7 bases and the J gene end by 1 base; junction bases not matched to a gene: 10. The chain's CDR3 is CAIKNEGAPSGANVLTF. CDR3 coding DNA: TGTGCCATCAAGAATGAGGGGGCACCTTCTGGGGCCAACGTCCTGACTTTC.

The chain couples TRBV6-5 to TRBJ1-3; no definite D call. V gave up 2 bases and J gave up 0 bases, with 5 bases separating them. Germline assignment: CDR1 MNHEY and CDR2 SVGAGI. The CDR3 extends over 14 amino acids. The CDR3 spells CASSYGYSGNTIYF. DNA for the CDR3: TGTGCCAGCAGTTACGGATACTCTGGAAACACCATATATTTT.

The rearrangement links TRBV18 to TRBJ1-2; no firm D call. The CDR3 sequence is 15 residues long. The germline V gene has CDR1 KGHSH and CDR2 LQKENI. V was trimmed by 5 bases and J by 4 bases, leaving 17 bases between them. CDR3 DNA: TGTGCCAGCTCATCCCCGCAGGAGTGGGGCTATGGCTACACCTTC. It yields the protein CASSSPQEWGYGYTF.

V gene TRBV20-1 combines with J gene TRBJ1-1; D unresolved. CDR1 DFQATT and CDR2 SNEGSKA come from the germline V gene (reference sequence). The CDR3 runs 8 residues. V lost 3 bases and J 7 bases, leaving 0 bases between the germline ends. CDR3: CSASEAFF. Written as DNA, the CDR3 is TGCAGTGCTAGTGAAGCTTTCTTT.

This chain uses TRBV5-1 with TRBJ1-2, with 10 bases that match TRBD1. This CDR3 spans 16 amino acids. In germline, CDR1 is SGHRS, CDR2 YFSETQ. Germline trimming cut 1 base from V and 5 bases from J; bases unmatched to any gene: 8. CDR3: CASSLPPGQGKYGYTF. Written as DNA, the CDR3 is TGCGCCAGCAGCTTGCCCCCGGGACAGGGGAAGTATGGCTACACCTTC.

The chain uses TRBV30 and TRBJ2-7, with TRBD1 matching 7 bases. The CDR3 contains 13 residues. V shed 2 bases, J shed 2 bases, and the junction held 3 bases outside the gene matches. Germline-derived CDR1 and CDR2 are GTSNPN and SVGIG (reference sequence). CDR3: CAWSRQGAYEQYF. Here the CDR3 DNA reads TGTGCCTGGAGTAGACAGGGTGCCTACGAGCAGTACTTC.

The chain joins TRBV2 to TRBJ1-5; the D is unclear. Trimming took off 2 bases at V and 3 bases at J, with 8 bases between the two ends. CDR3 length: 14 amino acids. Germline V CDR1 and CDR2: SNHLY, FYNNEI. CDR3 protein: CASSESGFNQPQHF. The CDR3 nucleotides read TGTGCCAGCAGTGAATCGGGTTTCAATCAGCCCCAGCATTTT.

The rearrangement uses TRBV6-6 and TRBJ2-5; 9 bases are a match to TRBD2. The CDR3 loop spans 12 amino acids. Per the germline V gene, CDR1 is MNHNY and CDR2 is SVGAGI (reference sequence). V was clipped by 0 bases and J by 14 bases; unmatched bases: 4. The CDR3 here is CASSYSGTSPYF. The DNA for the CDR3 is TGTGCCAGCAGTTACTCGGGGACTAGCCCCTACTTC.

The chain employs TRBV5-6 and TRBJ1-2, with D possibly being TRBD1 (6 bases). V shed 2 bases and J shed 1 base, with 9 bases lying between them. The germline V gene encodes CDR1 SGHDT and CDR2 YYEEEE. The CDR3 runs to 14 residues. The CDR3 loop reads CASSLVQGNYGYTF. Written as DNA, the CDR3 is TGTGCCAGCAGCTTAGTACAGGGTAACTATGGCTACACCTTC.

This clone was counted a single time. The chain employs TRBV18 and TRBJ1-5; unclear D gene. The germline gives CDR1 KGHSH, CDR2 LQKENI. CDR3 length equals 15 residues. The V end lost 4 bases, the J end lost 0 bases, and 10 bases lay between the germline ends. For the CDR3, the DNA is TGTGCCAGCTCACTACGAGAGGGTAGCAATCAGCCCCAGCATTTT. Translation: CASSLREGSNQPQHF.